These T cell receptor beta chains were read from a single sample in a study of breast tumors, draining lymph nodes, adjacent tissues. TCRdb used MiXCR to reprocess the multiplex PCR reads, holding one entry per CDR3 protein. This table has 170,000 or so distinct CDR3 sequences, roughly a third appearing once. The sequencing sample was made of axillary lymph node tissue. The receptors come from a female donor with breast cancer. Some clones in this sample may be carry-over from other donors' samples. The CDR3 runs from the conserved cysteine through the conserved F or W. A D gene is named only where the DNA matches it firmly. For some rows the clone size is stated as once, few or many, or as a class when expanded; others skip it.

>TRBD1|TRBJ1-4|TRBV19|many
CASSLTGEGEKLFF
TGTGCCAGTAGCTTGACAGGGGAGGGCGAAAAACTGTTTTTT
>TRBD2|TRBJ2-5|TRBV19|many
CASRGSGGQETQYF
TGTGCCAGTAGGGGTAGCGGGGGCCAAGAGACCCAGTACTTC
>TRBD2|TRBJ2-7|TRBV11-2|NA
CASSLAGGRARGEQYF
TGTGCCAGCAGCTTAGCTGGGGGGAGGGCTAGGGGCGAGCAGTACTTC
>NA|TRBJ1-2|TRBV20-1|many
CSAADKIGYGYTF
TGCAGTGCTGCAGACAAGATTGGGTATGGCTACACCTTC
>TRBD1|TRBJ2-7|TRBV28|NA
CASIPDRGRYEQYF
TGTGCCAGCATACCGGACAGGGGGCGTTACGAGCAGTACTTC
>NA|TRBJ1-4|TRBV12-5|many
CASARDWANEKLFF
TGTGCTAGTGCCCGGGACTGGGCTAATGAAAAACTGTTTTTT
>TRBD2|TRBJ2-5|TRBV12-3/TRBV12-4|NA
CASSSSGRAGEAQYF
TGTGCCAGCAGTTCTAGCGGGAGGGCCGGGGAGGCCCAGTACTTC
>TRBD2|TRBJ2-7|TRBV20-1|many
CSASRTSGMGEQYF
TGCAGTGCTAGCAGGACTAGCGGGATGGGGGAGCAGTACTTC
>NA|TRBJ1-5|TRBV6-5|many
CASRPLAGSHQPQHF
TGTGCCAGCCGACCCTTGGCAGGCAGTCATCAGCCCCAGCATTTT
>TRBD2|TRBJ2-3|TRBV4-2|many
CASSQARSLAGVLDTQYF
TGTGCCAGCAGCCAAGCTAGGAGTCTAGCGGGAGTTTTGGATACGCAGTATTTT
>TRBD1|TRBJ2-1|TRBV7-8|many
CASSLDRGEEQFF
TGTGCCAGCAGCTTGGACAGGGGTGAAGAGCAGTTCTTC
>TRBD1|TRBJ1-5|TRBV20-1|once
CSADRGQYSNQPQHF
TGCAGTGCTGACAGGGGACAGTATAGCAATCAGCCCCAGCATTTT
>NA|TRBJ2-7|TRBV11-3|NA
CASSFMSPTYEQYF
TGTGCCAGCAGCTTCATGTCCCCCACGTACGAGCAGTACTTC
>NA|TRBJ2-1|TRBV7-9|many
CASRAPNNEQFF
TGTGCCAGCAGAGCACCTAACAATGAGCAGTTCTTC
>NA|TRBJ2-7|TRBV5-1|many
CASSFPEAYEQYF
TGCGCCAGCAGCTTCCCGGAAGCCTACGAGCAGTACTTC
>TRBD2|TRBJ2-5|TRBV30|many
CAWSLVLAGGETQYF
TGTGCCTGGAGTCTGGTACTAGCGGGAGGTGAGACCCAGTACTTC
>NA|TRBJ1-1|TRBV12-5|NA
CASGLPGSGAFF
TGTGCTAGTGGTTTACCAGGGAGTGGAGCTTTCTTT
>TRBD1|TRBJ1-2|TRBV4-1|many
CASSQRDRGFYGYTF
TGCGCCAGCAGCCAAAGGGACAGGGGTTTCTATGGCTACACCTTC
>NA|TRBJ2-5|TRBV7-2|many
CASSLAVGGAQYF
TGTGCCAGCAGCTTAGCGGTCGGAGGGGCCCAGTACTTC
>NA|TRBJ2-7|TRBV6-1|few
CASSPRLAQDNKVPYEQYF
TGTGCCAGCAGTCCCCGCCTAGCGCAAGACAACAAGGTTCCATACGAGCAGTACTTC
>NA|TRBJ2-2|TRBV6-5|NA
CASSHEDTANTGELFF
TGTGCCAGCAGTCACGAGGACACAGCGAACACCGGGGAGCTGTTTTTT
>NA|TRBJ1-3|TRBV20-1|NA
CSARDPAGNTIYF
TGCAGTGCTAGAGACCCAGCGGGAAACACCATATATTTT
>NA|TRBJ1-5|TRBV24-1|many
CATSGGYEQPQHF
TGTGCCACCAGTGGGGGGTATGAGCAGCCCCAGCATTTT
>NA|TRBJ2-2|TRBV7-2|NA
CASSPRRTGELFF
TGTGCCAGCAGCCCAAGACGGACAGGGGAGCTGTTTTTT
>NA|TRBJ1-4|TRBV28|NA
CASSLDGPGLNEKLFF
TGTGCCAGCAGTTTAGATGGACCGGGTCTCAATGAAAAACTGTTTTTT
>NA|TRBJ2-3|TRBV11-1|many
CASSALRAVTDTQYF
TGTGCCAGCAGCGCCTTACGCGCCGTCACAGATACGCAGTATTTT
>TRBD1|TRBJ1-2|TRBV6-5|many
CASRYQGAPGYTF
TGTGCCAGCAGGTATCAGGGGGCGCCGGGCTACACCTTC
>TRBD1|TRBJ1-5|TRBV2|NA
CASIPGTGNNQPQHF
TGTGCCAGCATACCCGGGACAGGGAACAATCAGCCCCAGCATTTT
>NA|TRBJ1-4|TRBV19|NA
CASSRVGDNEKLFF
TGTGCCAGTAGTAGGGTGGGGGATAATGAAAAACTGTTTTTT
>TRBD1|TRBJ1-2|TRBV6-2/TRBV6-3|few
CASRPGQPLGYTF
TGTGCCAGCAGGCCGGGACAGCCACTTGGCTACACCTTC
>NA|TRBJ2-5|TRBV5-7|NA
CASSGRDTGLGDQYF
TGTGCCAGCAGCGGACGGGACACGGGGCTAGGAGACCAGTACTTC
>TRBD2|TRBJ2-7|TRBV5-4|many
CASSSKTSGRKSYEQYF
TGTGCCAGCAGCTCCAAGACTAGCGGGAGGAAGTCCTACGAACAGTACTTC
>NA|TRBJ1-3|TRBV5-4|NA
CASSVDGHVGNTIYF
TGTGCCAGCAGCGTTGACGGGCATGTGGGAAACACCATATATTTT
>TRBD1|TRBJ2-3|TRBV6-1|many
CASSGDRADTQYF
TGTGCCAGCAGTGGGGACAGGGCCGATACGCAGTATTTT
>TRBD1|TRBJ1-2|TRBV6-1|NA
CASRLGQGAVGYAF
TGTGCCAGCAGATTAGGACAGGGGGCGGTTGGCTACGCCTTT
>TRBD2|TRBJ2-3|TRBV27|few
CASSSTSGSRTDTQYF
TGTGCCAGCAGTTCTACTAGCGGGAGTCGCACAGATACGCAGTATTTT
>NA|TRBJ2-7|TRBV7-9|many
CASSLDTAGKGPYEQYF
TGTGCCAGCAGCTTAGACACGGCAGGGAAAGGTCCCTACGAGCAGTACTTC
>TRBD1|TRBJ2-7|TRBV7-2|many
CASSPDRGNEQYF
TGTGCCAGCAGCCCAGACAGGGGAAACGAGCAGTACTTC
>NA|TRBJ2-7|TRBV20-1|many
CSARDRGGTYEQYF
TGCAGTGCTAGAGATCGTGGGGGGACCTACGAGCAGTACTTC
>NA|TRBJ2-7|TRBV29-1|many
CSVNPAPGGYEQYF
TGCAGCGTTAATCCGGCTCCTGGTGGCTACGAGCAGTACTTC
>TRBD1|TRBJ2-7|TRBV2|many
CASSIQGNQYF
TGTGCCAGCAGTATACAGGGGAACCAGTACTTC
>TRBD1|TRBJ1-6|TRBV5-1|NA
CASSLTGTGGATPLHF
TGCGCCAGCAGCTTAACCGGGACAGGGGGTGCTACACCCCTCCACTTT
>NA|TRBJ2-5|TRBV7-3|NA
CASSLGGEGQGETQYF
TGTGCCAGCAGCTTGGGGGGAGAGGGCCAAGGGGAGACCCAGTACTTC
>TRBD2|TRBJ2-1|TRBV7-6|NA
CASSLVQLAGGPFEQFF
TGTGCCAGCAGCTTAGTTCAATTAGCGGGAGGGCCATTTGAGCAGTTCTTC
>TRBD2|TRBJ2-5|TRBV24-1|NA
CATSDSLAGSAETQYF
TGTGCCACCAGTGATTCTCTAGCGGGGAGCGCAGAGACCCAGTACTTC
>NA|TRBJ2-5|TRBV2|many
CASSSSQGETQYF
TGTGCCAGCAGCTCATCACAGGGAGAGACCCAGTACTTC
>TRBD2|TRBJ2-1|TRBV19|many
CASSAPLAGGPDEQFF
TGTGCCAGTAGTGCCCCTCTAGCGGGAGGGCCCGATGAGCAGTTCTTC
>NA|TRBJ1-2|TRBV5-1|many
CASSLSTLGVGGYTF
TGCGCCAGCAGCTTGTCCACATTGGGGGTTGGTGGCTACACCTTC
>NA|TRBJ1-4|TRBV7-8|NA
CASSLIVEGVEKLFF
TGTGCCAGCAGTCTGATTGTGGAGGGGGTTGAAAAACTGTTTTTT
>TRBD1|TRBJ2-5|TRBV9|NA
CASSAWDRAETQSF
TGTGCCAGCAGCGCCTGGGACAGGGCGGAGACCCAGTCCTTC
>TRBD2|TRBJ2-2|TRBV7-6|many
CASSFTSGLEGGELFF
TGTGCCAGCAGCTTTACTAGCGGGTTGGAGGGCGGGGAGCTGTTTTTT
>NA|TRBJ2-2|TRBV12-3/TRBV12-4|few
CASSLGGNTGELLF
TGTGCCAGCAGTCTCGGAGGGAACACCGGGGAGCTGCTTTTT
>TRBD1|TRBJ2-7|TRBV6-2/TRBV6-3|NA
CASSYRDSSYEQYF
TGTGCCAGCAGTTACCGGGACAGTTCCTACGAGCAGTACTTC
>TRBD1|TRBJ2-2|TRBV11-2|NA
CASSSGGTGGAGELFF
TGTGCCAGCAGCTCAGGGGGGACAGGGGGTGCCGGGGAGCTGTTTTTT
>NA|TRBJ2-7|TRBV6-5|many
CASSPGANYEQYF
TGTGCCAGCAGTCCAGGGGCTAACTACGAGCAGTACTTC